This T cell receptor (beta chain) was documented in a study of blood T cell repertoires in COVID-19. Study at large: From the United States, Italy and Spain came samples of acute and convalescent COVID-19. T cells, B-cell-depleted T cells, or PBMCs supplied cDNA or gDNA.

Under the authors' procedure: Scientists estimated how many nucleated cells there were by amplifying reference gene primers. Sequencing was performed with immunoSEQ multiplex PCR; in TCRdb, only in-frame clones are kept and a portion is missing. The V and J calls and clone size were taken over from that table, and D and trimming were inferred from the DNA. The sample includes some 150,000 clones, approximately 90% seen only once; the top ten take about 3.9%. The V end was cut by 3 bases, the J end by 6 bases, with 5 bases between. The CDR3 loop spans 11 amino acids. The chain links TRBV12-3 or TRBV12-4 to TRBJ1-2, with unresolved D. This TCR derives from an older woman who had recovered from COVID-19. Sequenced: peripheral blood. This CDR3 is CASSFGDGYTF. For the CDR3, the DNA is TGTGCCAGCAGTTTCGGGGATGGCTACACCTTC.